This T cell receptor beta chain was identified during a study of T cells in Graves' hyperthyroidism and ophthalmopathy. J gave up 0 bases and V 6 bases, and 8 bases lay outside the gene matches. This CDR3 region has 15 residues. Germline loops: CDR1 SGHRS, CDR2 YFSETQ. The investigators amplified TCR beta CDR3 regions from RNA transcripts. With the HTBI primer set, the TCR CDR3 went through a first round of RT-PCR. TCRdb independently ran MiXCR on the multiplex PCR reads; one entry per CDR3 protein. This table has 250,000 to 400,000 distinct CDR3 sequences, roughly an eighth appearing once. The sequencing sample was made of blood. This chain connects TRBV5-1 to TRBJ2-7; 8 bases map to TRBD2. This receptor was obtained from a woman between 40 and 50 years old with Graves' ophthalmopathy. The CDR3 region is CASTPGGQVSYEQYF. The CDR3 DNA follows: TGCGCCAGCACCCCGGGAGGGCAGGTCTCCTACGAGCAGTACTTC.